Listed below are T cell receptor beta chains from one sample, sequenced in a study of cytomegalovirus exposure and HLA in healthy donors. Sequencing used immunoSEQ multiplex PCR; TCRdb keeps in-frame clones, though not all of them. The table lists 100,000 to 150,000 clones, over 75% of them singletons, with 5.9% in the top ten. Sample: PBMCs. Receptor source: a woman between 40 and 55 years old in good health and CMV-seropositive. CDR3s include the opening cysteine and the closing phenylalanine or tryptophan. A D gene is named only where the DNA matches it firmly. Not all rows give a size; the values are once, few, many and, for expanded clones, a class.

d_call j_call v_call clone_size cdr3_aa cdr3_nt
. TRBJ2-7 TRBV30 once CAWSGTSYEQYF TGTGCCTGGAGTGGGACTTCGTACGAGCAGTACTTC
. TRBJ1-5 TRBV19 . CASSTSSRAREGGAQHF TGTGCCAGTAGTACCTCCTCCCGGGCCCGGGAAGGAGGGGCCCAGCATTTT
TRBD1 TRBJ1-2 TRBV5-1 . CASSLRQGAGEGYTF TGCGCCAGCAGCCTCCGACAGGGGGCTGGTGAGGGCTACACCTTC
. TRBJ1-5 TRBV28 . CASSLSGSNQPQHF TGTGCCAGCAGTTTATCAGGGAGCAATCAGCCCCAGCATTTT
TRBD2 TRBJ2-5 TRBV9 . CASSVKGWRGKETQYF TGTGCCAGCAGCGTAAAGGGGTGGCGGGGGAAAGAGACCCAGTACTTC
. TRBJ1-1 TRBV27 . CASSPSRTRFEAFF TGTGCCAGCAGTCCGTCGCGGACTCGCTTTGAAGCTTTCTTT
TRBD2 TRBJ2-2 TRBV10-3 . CAIRTSGHTGELFF TGTGCCATCAGGACTAGCGGACACACCGGGGAGCTGTTTTTT
TRBD1 TRBJ1-5 TRBV6-1 . CASSFRTGNVQPQHF TGTGCCAGCAGTTTCCGGACAGGGAACGTGCAGCCCCAGCATTTT
TRBD1 TRBJ1-2 TRBV28 . CASSLAGGAAGYGYTF TGTGCCAGCAGTTTGGCAGGGGGCGCCGCCGGCTATGGCTACACCTTC
. TRBJ2-3 TRBV5-1 . CASRIRELADTQYF TGCGCCAGCAGGATTCGAGAGCTAGCAGATACGCAGTATTTT
TRBD1 TRBJ1-2 TRBV5-1 . CASSFGTGVRGYTF TGCGCCAGCAGCTTTGGGACAGGGGTTCGTGGCTACACCTTC
. TRBJ1-2 TRBV5-1 . CASSFDSNYGYTF TGCGCCAGCAGCTTCGACAGCAACTATGGCTACACCTTC
TRBD1 TRBJ1-5 TRBV28 . CASSLSEGARVIGQPQHF TGTGCCAGCAGTTTATCAGAGGGGGCCCGTGTTATAGGTCAGCCCCAGCATTTT
. TRBJ1-5 TRBV6-6 . CASTIQYSNQPQHF TGTGCCAGCACAATCCAGTATAGCAATCAGCCCCAGCATTTT
. TRBJ2-7 TRBV19 . CASSGSGTYSSYEQYF TGTGCCAGTAGTGGGAGCGGGACATACAGCTCCTACGAGCAGTACTTC
TRBD2 TRBJ2-1 TRBV5-1 . CASSKVTSGRIFLGSYNEQFF TGCGCCAGCTCCAAGGTTACTAGCGGGAGAATTTTTCTTGGCTCCTACAATGAGCAGTTCTTC